The 19 T cell receptor beta chains listed next were all sequenced from one sample in a study of shared clonotypes between healthy human individuals. Only in-frame clones appear in the TCRdb table, and some are missing; sequencing was by immunoSEQ multiplex PCR. The top ten hold less than 0.25% of the sample, which has 760,000 or so clones, about 96% seen once. The naive CD8 fraction comprised CD45RO-negative cells positively selected for CCR7 and excluded terminally differentiated effector memory CD45RA+ cells. The sequencing sample was made of naive CD8+ T cells sorted from blood. The receptors originated from a man under 40 in good health.

The V gene is TRBV10-2, the J gene TRBJ2-1; 7 bases map to TRBD2. Germline V CDR1 and CDR2: WSHSY, SAAADI. Germline trimming cut 4 bases from V and 10 bases from J; bases unmatched to any gene: 4. CDR3 length: 12 residues. CDR3 nucleotides: TGCGCCAGCAGTGCCGGGGGGACGGAGCAGTTCTTC. It translates to CASSAGGTEQFF.

This clone was recorded only once. This CDR3 is also generated by other DNA sequences in the sample. The chain carries TRBV29-1 and TRBJ1-1; no definite D call. Per the germline V gene, CDR1 is SQVTM and CDR2 is ANQGSEA. Trimming shortened V by 5 bases and J by 0 bases, and 7 bases separated the two germline ends. This CDR3 is built from 12 residues. As DNA, the CDR3 is TGCAGCGTTCGACGAGTGAACACTGAAGCTTTCTTT. Protein: CSVRRVNTEAFF.

V gene TRBV27 combines with J gene TRBJ2-1, with TRBD2 matching over 8 bases. The CDR3 spans 15 residues. V was pared by 0 bases and J by 4 bases, with 2 bases of the junction left unmatched. Germline values: CDR1 MNHEY, CDR2 SMNVEV (reference sequence). CDR3 DNA: TGTGCCAGCAGTTTATCGGGACTAGGATACAATGAGCAGTTCTTC. As protein: CASSLSGLGYNEQFF.

The chain recombines TRBV29-1 with TRBJ1-1, with a weak D call TRBD1 (5 bases). Deletions cut 3 bases from V and 0 bases from J, with 14 bases between. There are 15 residues in the CDR3. Germline assignment: CDR1 SQVTM and CDR2 ANQGSEA. The CDR3 DNA reads TGCAGCGTTGACCGAGGGGACCTCGTGAACACTGAAGCTTTCTTT. Amino acids: CSVDRGDLVNTEAFF.

This rearrangement joins TRBV11-2 to TRBJ2-7, with D maybe TRBD1 (6 bases). CDR3 length: 14 amino acids. Germline V gene data show CDR1 as SGHAT and CDR2 as FQNNGV. V lost 1 base and J lost 3, with 10 bases in between. The CDR3 nucleotides read TGTGCCAGCAGCTTAGGGCCAGGGGACTACGAGCAGTACTTC. Its protein product is CASSLGPGDYEQYF.

The chain couples TRBV27 to TRBJ2-7; TRBD2 matches 9 bases. Germline trimming cut 3 bases from V and 5 bases from J; bases unmatched to any gene: 11. The CDR3 spans 16 residues. Per germline, CDR1 MNHEY and CDR2 SMNVEV (reference sequence). Written as DNA, the CDR3 is TGTGCCAGCAGTTTGATGCGGATAGCGGGAGTGGACGAGCAGTACTTC. Translated, it gives CASSLMRIAGVDEQYF.

The chain employs TRBV2 and TRBJ2-7; D remains ambiguous. The CDR3 sequence is 16 residues long. From germline, CDR1 is SNHLY and CDR2 FYNNEI. V dropped 4 bases and J dropped 0 bases, with 16 bases sitting between them. As DNA, the CDR3 is TGTGCCAGCAGTGCAGGATTGGATATCAGCTCCTACGAGCAGTACTTC. It yields the protein CASSAGLDISSYEQYF.

The V call is TRBV30, the J call TRBJ2-1, with 7 positions matching TRBD2. The CDR3 spans 15 residues. CDR1 GTSNPN and CDR2 SVGIG come from the germline V gene (reference sequence). V shed 2 bases and J 0 bases; nucleotides not matched to a gene: 4. This CDR3 reads CAWSWGGSSYNEQFF. CDR3 DNA: TGTGCCTGGAGTTGGGGGGGGAGCTCCTACAATGAGCAGTTCTTC.

This clone has a single count. The chain has TRBV5-3 and TRBJ1-1; D remains ambiguous. TRBV5-3 is an ORF for which the function is uncertain. CDR3 length: 11 amino acids. V was clipped by 5 bases and J by 1 base, with 3 bases between them. The CDR3 is CARSSNTEAFF. The CDR3 DNA reads as TGTGCCAGAAGTTCGAACACTGAAGCTTTCTTT.

To note about this clone: Other DNA sequences in this sample translate to the same CDR3. The chain carries TRBV7-9 and TRBJ1-5, with no clear D. The germline V gene has CDR1 SEHNR and CDR2 FQNEAQ (reference sequence). The CDR3 runs to 14 residues. The V end was cut by 1 base, the J end by 0 bases, with 4 bases between. The CDR3 coding sequence is TGTGCCAGCAGCTTAGGTTATAGCAATCAGCCCCAGCATTTT. Amino acids: CASSLGYSNQPQHF.

V and J are TRBV2 and TRBJ2-2; either TRBD1 or TRBD2 may supply D (5 bases each). The CDR3 consists of 15 residues. V dropped 8 bases and J dropped 2 bases, with 15 bases sitting between them. Germline V gene sequence: CDR1 SNHLY, CDR2 FYNNEI. The CDR3 DNA sequence: TGTGCCAGCGCTAGGGACGTAGCCAACACCGGGGAGCTGTTTTTT. It encodes CASARDVANTGELFF.

This clone was seen once. This sequence joins TRBV7-9 and TRBJ1-2; the D gene is possibly TRBD1 (6 bases). The germline V gene has CDR1 SEHNR and CDR2 FQNEAQ (reference sequence). Trimming took 0 bases from V and 1 from J, leaving 9 bases between them. The CDR3 consists of 15 residues. The DNA of the CDR3 is TGTGCCAGCAGCTTAGCAGGGGGAATTAACTATGGCTACACCTTC. This codes for CASSLAGGINYGYTF.

This clone was detected only once. At the DNA level, this CDR3 is encoded by other sequences in the same sample as well. The chain couples TRBV9 to TRBJ1-2, with TRBD1 as a possible D gene (5 bases). V was cut by 3 bases and J by 8 bases, with 8 bases left in between. Germline assignment: CDR1 SGDLS and CDR2 YYNGEE. The CDR3 sequence is 11 residues long. The CDR3 nucleotides are TGTGCCAGCAGCGCCCGGGGCGGCTACACCTTC. It is translated as CASSARGGYTF.

This clone was recorded once. The rearrangement joins TRBV27 to TRBJ2-1; D is ambiguous. The CDR3 sequence is 13 residues long. Looked up from germline, CDR1 is MNHEY and CDR2 is SMNVEV (reference sequence). V lost 0 bases and J lost 10, with 10 bases in between. The CDR3 here is CASSLSTLNEQFF. The CDR3 DNA sequence: TGTGCCAGCAGTTTATCGACGTTAAACGAGCAGTTCTTC.

In this sample, this clone turned up once. The chain links TRBV2 to TRBJ2-7; D not resolved. Germline V gene data show CDR1 as SNHLY and CDR2 as FYNNEI. Trimming shortened V by 3 bases and J by 6 bases, and 15 bases separated the two germline ends. CDR3 length: 14 amino acids. The CDR3 here is CASSDVGTDGEQYF. For the CDR3, the DNA is TGTGCCAGCAGTGACGTGGGAACTGACGGCGAGCAGTACTTC.

About this clone: The same CDR3 also results from other DNA sequences found in this sample. This chain uses TRBV27 with TRBJ1-5; TRBD1 matches at 10 bases. The V gene end was trimmed by 5 bases and the J gene end by 2 bases; junction bases not matched to a gene: 3. CDR3 length: 15 residues. The V gene's germline CDR1 is MNHEY and CDR2 SMNVEV (reference sequence). CDR3 DNA sequence: TGTGCCAGCAGTGAAGGGACAGGGGGCAATCAGCCCCAGCATTTT. Its translation is CASSEGTGGNQPQHF.

The V call is TRBV27, the J call TRBJ2-1; 8 bases are shared with TRBD2. V lost 4 bases, J lost 0 bases, and 5 bases stayed unmatched. The CDR3 runs to 16 residues. Germline CDR1 is MNHEY and CDR2 is SMNVEV (reference sequence). The CDR3 sequence is CASSWGSGSSYNEQFF. CDR3 nucleotides: TGTGCCAGCAGTTGGGGAAGCGGGAGCTCCTACAATGAGCAGTTCTTC.

The chain links TRBV27 to TRBJ2-3, with 8 bases lining up with TRBD2. CDR3 length: 16 residues. The J segment lost 2 bases and the V segment lost 4 bases, leaving 8 bases of the junction unmatched. The germline CDR1 and CDR2 sequences are MNHEY and SMNVEV (reference sequence). The CDR3 coding sequence is TGTGCCAGCAGTTCCCCACCGGGAGGGACCACAGATACGCAGTATTTT. Its translation: CASSSPPGGTTDTQYF.

CDR3 nucleotides: TGTGCCAGCAGCGTGAGCCCTTCCGACGTCATGAACACTGAAGCTTTCTTT. Protein product: CASSVSPSDVMNTEAFF. This chain joins TRBV9 and TRBJ1-1; no clear D. Trimming pared 2 bases from V and 0 bases from J, leaving 17 bases between. The germline V gene encodes CDR1 SGDLS and CDR2 YYNGEE. This CDR3 spans 17 amino acids.